The next 22 T cell receptor beta chains were all read from a single sample in a study of cytomegalovirus exposure and HLA in healthy donors. Researchers ran the PCR with 60 Vbeta and 13 Jbeta primers. The method was immunoSEQ multiplex PCR; TCRdb's version includes in-frame clones alone and lacks a portion of them. Found here are approximately 40,000 clones, approximately 86% of them singletons; the top ten hold roughly a tenth. Sequencing was done on a sample of PBMCs. These receptor sequences come from a young woman in good health and CMV-seropositive.

The genes are TRBV2 and TRBJ2-1, with 9 bases identical to TRBD2. The CDR3 covers 14 residues. CDR1 and CDR2 (germline): SNHLY, FYNNEI. J lost 9 bases, V lost 5 bases, and 8 bases had no gene match. This chain's CDR3 is CASSPLAGVSEQFF. The CDR3 DNA follows: TGTGCCAGCAGTCCCTTAGCGGGGGTATCTGAGCAGTTCTTC.

The chain employs TRBV7-6 and TRBJ2-7; D perhaps matches TRBD2 (5 bases). The V and J ends lost 4 bases and 6 bases respectively, with 16 bases between them. There are 14 residues in the CDR3. The germline CDR1 and CDR2 sequences are SGHVS and FNYEAQ. The CDR3 loop reads CASSSLGSLSEQYF. The CDR3 DNA reads TGTGCCAGCAGCTCACTAGGTTCCCTTAGCGAGCAGTACTTC.

This chain links TRBV19 with TRBJ1-5; D is undetermined. Looked up from germline, CDR1 is LNHDA and CDR2 is SQIVND (reference sequence). The CDR3 covers 18 residues. V was cut by 4 bases and J by 2 bases, with 21 bases left in between. CDR3 amino acids: CASSTHHSRGLGNQPQHF. DNA for the CDR3: TGTGCCAGTAGTACCCACCACTCTCGGGGATTGGGCAATCAGCCCCAGCATTTT.

This rearrangement joins TRBV6-6 to TRBJ2-4; 8 bases match TRBD1. CDR3 length: 15 amino acids. V trimming: 7 bases; J trimming: 2 bases; junction bases outside the gene matches: 7. CDR1 and CDR2 (germline): MNHNY, SVGAGI (reference sequence). Here the CDR3 DNA reads TGTGCCAGCACCACGACAGGGGAGTCCAAAAACATTCAGTACTTC. Translation: CASTTTGESKNIQYF.

The gene calls are TRBV7-9 and TRBJ2-5; possible D gene TRBD1, 5 bases. Germline CDR1 reads SEHNR; CDR2 reads FQNEAQ (reference sequence). The germline V and J ends were trimmed by 3 bases and 3 bases, with 8 bases remaining between them. The length of the CDR3 is 13 residues. The CDR3 loop is CASSFQGKETQYF. The CDR3 DNA reads TGTGCCAGCAGCTTCCAGGGAAAAGAGACCCAGTACTTC.

The rearrangement links TRBV7-2 to TRBJ2-5; 10 bases fit TRBD1. The CDR3 is 14 residues long. Trimming at V came to 4 bases and at J to 4 bases, leaving 3 bases not matched to a gene. Germline CDR1 SGHTA, CDR2 FQGNSA. Written as DNA, the CDR3 is TGTGCCAGCAGCTCGTGGACAGGGGGAGAGACCCAGTACTTC. Translation gives CASSSWTGGETQYF.

The chain carries TRBV9 and TRBJ1-2; D is unresolved. CDR1 and CDR2 from the germline V gene are SGDLS and YYNGEE. V gave up 3 bases and J gave up 10 bases, with 13 bases separating them. The CDR3 runs to 12 residues. The CDR3 is CASSAAGYHYTF. CDR3 sequence (DNA): TGTGCCAGCAGCGCCGCCGGGTACCACTACACCTTC.

This chain links TRBV30 with TRBJ2-5; the D gene is possibly TRBD1 (6 bases). The germline V gene has CDR1 GTSNPN and CDR2 SVGIG (reference sequence). V was pared by 4 bases and J by 13 bases, with 22 bases between. CDR3 length: 13 residues. The CDR3 region is CAWTHGADRPRYF. CDR3 in DNA: TGTGCCTGGACCCATGGGGCGGACAGACCTAGGTACTTC.

The genes are TRBV5-6 and TRBJ2-3, with 7 bases identical to TRBD1. V gave up 0 bases and J gave up 2 bases; unmatched junction bases: 3. This CDR3 region has 15 residues. Germline V gives CDR1 SGHDT, CDR2 YYEEEE. The CDR3, as DNA: TGTGCCAGCAGCTTGGAACAGGGGAACACAGATACGCAGTATTTT. Protein product: CASSLEQGNTDTQYF.

This clone was recorded once. The chain combines TRBV9 with TRBJ2-1, with TRBD2 matching over 13 bases. The CDR3 runs to 16 residues. Per germline, CDR1 SGDLS and CDR2 YYNGEE. J lost 7 bases, V lost 7 bases, and 11 bases had no gene match. This CDR3 is CASGLKLAGGRNEQFF. The CDR3 DNA sequence: TGTGCCAGCGGACTAAAACTAGCGGGAGGGCGGAATGAGCAGTTCTTC.

The V gene is TRBV18, the J gene TRBJ2-7; D not certain. The CDR3 has 14 amino acids. V was cut by 5 bases and J by 4 bases, with 15 bases left in between. Germline lookup yields CDR1 KGHSH and CDR2 LQKENI. The CDR3 is CASSSTRDAYEQYF. CDR3 coding DNA: TGTGCCAGCTCATCCACTCGAGATGCGTACGAGCAGTACTTC.

The V gene is TRBV20-1, the J gene TRBJ1-2; no clear D. Germline assignment: CDR1 DFQATT and CDR2 SNEGSKA (reference sequence). This CDR3 region has 11 residues. V lost 4 bases to trimming and J lost 4 bases, with 7 bases between them. For the CDR3, the DNA is TGCAGTGCTAAACAGCTCTATGGCTACACCTTC. Translated, it gives CSAKQLYGYTF.

The chain has TRBV4-3 and TRBJ2-7, with TRBD2 identical over 7 bases. The CDR3 runs 16 residues. Germline CDR1 is LGHNA and CDR2 is YSLEER. The junction had 5 bases not matched to a gene; V was cut back by 0 bases and J by 0 bases. The CDR3 coding sequence is TGCGCCAGCAGCCAAGAGCCGGGCGGGGGCTCCTACGAGCAGTACTTC. Its protein is CASSQEPGGGSYEQYF.

The rearrangement uses TRBV6-1 and TRBJ1-4; 10 nucleotides agree with TRBD1. This CDR3 contains 18 residues. Per germline, CDR1 MNHNS and CDR2 SASEGT. Losses at the gene ends were 2 bases for V and 5 bases for J; bases not matched to a gene: 11. CDR3 loop: CASSEPRDRGKGNEKLFF. The DNA for the CDR3 is TGTGCCAGCAGTGAACCCCGGGACAGGGGTAAAGGGAATGAAAAACTGTTTTTT.

The J gene is TRBJ1-1, the V gene TRBV19; the D gene is possibly TRBD1 (5 bases). Trimming shortened V by 6 bases and J by 10 bases, and 15 bases separated the two germline ends. The CDR3 totals 12 residues. Per the germline V gene, CDR1 is LNHDA and CDR2 is SQIVND (reference sequence). CDR3 residues: CASRSGSIRAFF. The CDR3 DNA sequence: TGTGCCAGTAGGTCAGGGTCAATTAGAGCTTTCTTT.

This clone turned up a few times. This chain links TRBV2 with TRBJ2-3, with 7 bases that match TRBD2. CDR1 and CDR2 (germline): SNHLY, FYNNEI. The CDR3 consists of 16 residues. J gave up 2 bases and V 4 bases, and 9 bases lay outside the gene matches. The CDR3 nucleotides are TGTGCCAGCAGTGTGGGGGAGGGGCGACTCACAGATACGCAGTATTTT. This translates into CASSVGEGRLTDTQYF.

This clone came up once. The chain is built from TRBV19 and TRBJ2-7, with TRBD2 matching over 15 bases. Matching the DNA end better, TRBJ2-1 makes the J call doubtful. This CDR3 has 15 amino acids. Germline CDR1 reads LNHDA; CDR2 reads SQIVND (reference sequence). The CDR3: CASSVGTSGGNEQFF. The CDR3 region has the DNA TGTGCCAGTAGTGTCGGGACTAGCGGGGGGAATGAGCAGTTCTTC.

In its sample, this clone was seen a few times. The chain recombines TRBV6-1 with TRBJ1-5, with D unresolved. Germline lookup yields CDR1 MNHNS and CDR2 SASEGT. Trimming stripped 4 bases from V and 3 bases from J, with 10 bases between. The length of the CDR3 is 14 residues. CDR3 loop: CASSAELVNQPQHF. The DNA for the CDR3 is TGTGCCAGCAGTGCAGAGCTAGTCAATCAGCCCCAGCATTTT.

This chain links TRBV18 with TRBJ2-3; D unclear. Trimming removed 4 bases from V and 2 bases from J, with 7 bases in between. Per the germline V gene, CDR1 is KGHSH and CDR2 is LQKENI. The CDR3 totals 13 residues. CDR3: CASSRLVTDTQYF. Written as DNA, the CDR3 is TGTGCCAGCTCACGGCTAGTCACAGATACGCAGTATTTT.

The chain employs TRBV28 and TRBJ2-5; the match to TRBD2 covers 7 bases. Trimming removed 7 bases from V and 3 bases from J; junction bases left unmatched: 11. Per germline, CDR1 MDHEN and CDR2 SYDVKM. This CDR3 is 15 amino acids long. CDR3 DNA: TGTGCCAGCAACACACACCCTGGGACTAAAGAGACCCAGTACTTC. Encoded protein: CASNTHPGTKETQYF. The full variable domain, in which reference TRBV28 and TRBJ2-5 provide the parts outside the CDR3, is DVKVTQSSRYLVKRTGEKVFLECVQDMDHENMFWYRQDPGLGLRLIYFSYDVKMKEKGDIPEGYSVSREKKERFSLILESASTNQTSMYLCASNTHPGTKETQYFGPGTRLLVL.

The gene calls are TRBV4-1 and TRBJ2-7, with a tentative D call TRBD1 (5 bases). V was shortened by 3 bases and J by 7 bases, with 16 bases between the two germline ends. This CDR3 has 14 amino acids. The germline gives CDR1 MGHRA, CDR2 YSYEKL. This chain's CDR3 is CASSQGRQLGEQYF. The CDR3 DNA follows: TGCGCCAGCAGCCAGGGTAGACAGTTGGGGGAGCAGTACTTC.

This clone was observed a handful of times. The chain has TRBV6-4 and TRBJ2-2, with 13 positions matching TRBD2. J gave up 4 bases and V 4 bases, and 0 bases lay outside the gene matches. The V gene's germline CDR1 is MRHNA and CDR2 SNTAGT. The CDR3 is 15 residues long. CDR3 amino acids: CASSGTSGGTGELFF. CDR3 coding DNA: TGTGCCAGCAGTGGGACTAGCGGGGGCACCGGGGAGCTGTTTTTT.